The 27 T cell receptor beta chains below come from one sample, sequenced in a study of CD8+ T cells in alopecia areata. Cutaneous lymph node cells were pooled, and they were sorted using CD4, CD8alpha, NKG2D, NKG2ACE and other markers. Once RNA had been extracted, it was reverse transcribed into cDNA to act as the sequencing template. The repertoire was sequenced with immunoSEQ multiplex PCR; TCRdb's copy has only in-frame clones and lacks some. The sample shows 200,000 to 300,000 clones, none of them appearing just once. The sample comprised CD4+ T cells sorted from a lymph node. These receptors were collected from a C3H/HeJ mouse with alopecia areata. Mice of this strain are of MHC haplotype H2-k.

This clone appeared a few times. Germline and genes: mouse. The read gets to within 4 residues of the CDR3 end, and the germline J gene fills in the rest. The V gene is TRBV1, the J gene TRBJ1-1, with a possible D match to TRBD1 (6 bases). CDR1 NSQYPW and CDR2 LRSPGD come from the germline V gene (reference sequence). The CDR3 extends over 15 amino acids. The CDR3 bases that were read are TGCACCTGCAGTGCAGAGGGGGGCCGGACCGCA. Translating gives CTCSAEGGRTA. In full, the CDR3 reads CTCSAEGGRTAEVFF.

There are a few counts of this clone. The genes are named according to mouse. The CDR3 sequence: CASSMGVSDYTF. The part of the CDR3 DNA that was read is TGTGCCAGCAGTATGGGGGTTTCC. V is TRBV19 and J is TRBJ1-2, with D maybe TRBD1 (5 bases). The DNA ends 4 residues before the CDR3 does, and the rest of the CDR3 is filled in from the germline J gene. CDR3 length: 12 amino acids. From germline, CDR1 is FNHDT and CDR2 SITEND (reference sequence).

This clone was detected only a few times. Here the gene names and germline are mouse. The sequence runs out 3 residues before the end of the CDR3; the remainder is reconstructed from the germline J gene. This rearrangement joins TRBV1 to TRBJ1-6; D unresolved. TRBJ1-6 carries the ORF label, with uncertain function. Trimming pared 0 bases from V and 6 bases from J, leaving 6 bases between. Germline CDR1 is NSQYPW and CDR2 is LRSPGD (reference sequence). This CDR3 is 14 amino acids long. CDR3: CTCSADQSNSPLYF. The DNA read from the CDR3 is TGCACCTGCAGTGCAGATCAGAGTAATTCGCCC.

As to this clone: The gene names here belong to mouse. The read halts 4 residues ahead of the CDR3 end, with the missing end drawn from the germline J gene. Other DNA sequences in the sample encode the same CDR3. The chain employs TRBV19 and TRBJ1-2; 8 nucleotides match TRBD1. Germline V gene sequence: CDR1 FNHDT, CDR2 SITEND (reference sequence). The CDR3 contains 13 residues. The CDR3 DNA, read in part, is TGTGCCAGCAGTATACAGGGGGCTTCC. Its translation is CASSIQGAS. The whole CDR3 is CASSIQGASDYTF.

This clone came up many times. The listed genes are named as in mouse. The sequence runs out 4 residues before the end of the CDR3; the remainder is reconstructed from the germline J gene. The sample carries other DNA sequences with the same CDR3. The chain recombines TRBV1 with TRBJ2-5; D remains unclear. This CDR3 is 13 amino acids long. Germline values: CDR1 NSQYPW, CDR2 LRSPGD (reference sequence). Trimming pared 0 bases from V and 2 bases from J, leaving 3 bases between. The sequenced part of the CDR3 DNA is TGCACCTGCAGTGCAGACATCCAAGAC. This sequence encodes CTCSADIQD. The full CDR3 protein is CTCSADIQDTQYF.

Note on this clone: Gene names and germline refer to mouse. Read data end 4 residues before the CDR3 end; the end is taken from the germline J gene. Other DNA sequences in the same sample also yield this CDR3. The chain is built from TRBV13-3 and TRBJ2-1, with TRBD1 matching 10 bases. The V and J ends lost 4 bases and 4 bases, in that order; junction bases with no gene match: 2. The germline V gene encodes CDR1 NNHDY and CDR2 SYVADS. The CDR3 extends over 14 amino acids. CDR3 amino acids: CASSPDRGYAEQFF. The sequenced CDR3 bases are TGTGCCAGCAGTCCGGACAGGGGGTATGCT.

In its sample, this clone was seen a few times. Genes and germline are mouse. Read sequence stops 4 residues before the CDR3 end, and the germline J gene provides the missing end. The gene calls are TRBV19 and TRBJ2-7; weak D call: TRBD2 (6 bases). The length of the CDR3 is 14 residues. Trimming shortened V by 3 bases and J by 0 bases, and 10 bases separated the two germline ends. Germline values: CDR1 FNHDT, CDR2 SITEND (reference sequence). CDR3: CASSRWGSSYEQYF. Incomplete CDR3 DNA: TGTGCCAGCAGTAGATGGGGGAGCTCCTAT. Supplemented by reference TRBV19 and TRBJ2-7, the full variable domain reads GGIITQTPKFLIGQEGQKLTLKCQQNFNHDTMYWYRQDSGKGLRLIYYSITENDLQKGDLSEGYDASREKKSSFSLTVTSAQKNEMAVFLCASSRWGSSYEQYFGPGTRLTVL.

This clone came up a few times. Each gene name is a mouse one. Coverage ceases 4 residues before the CDR3 finishes, and the germline J gene fills in the end. This CDR3 is also generated by other DNA sequences in the sample. The chain has TRBV1 and TRBJ2-1; 8 positions agree with TRBD2. CDR3 length: 15 amino acids. V gave up 2 bases and J gave up 1 base; unmatched junction bases: 1. In germline, CDR1 is NSQYPW, CDR2 LRSPGD (reference sequence). The CDR3 spells CTCSAPGGNYAEQFF. CDR3 DNA (partial): TGCACCTGCAGTGCACCTGGGGGGAACTATGCT.

The sample holds a few counts of this clone. Germline and genes here are mouse. The read ends 4 residues early relative to the CDR3; the germline J gene fills the gap. This rearrangement joins TRBV13-1 to TRBJ2-2, with D perhaps TRBD1 (6 bases). This CDR3 has 15 residues. The V gene lost 3 bases and the J gene lost 1 base, with 10 bases spanning the gap. The germline gives CDR1 NSHNY, CDR2 SYGAGN. CDR3 sequence: CASSGLGQNTGQLYF. The sequenced part of the CDR3 DNA is TGTGCCAGCAGTGGTTTGGGACAAAACACCGGG.

Comments on this clone: Mouse gene names and germline throughout. The sequenced fragment ends 4 residues before the CDR3 boundary, so the rest is inferred from the germline J gene. The chain has TRBV13-1 and TRBJ2-3; no reliable D call. V was trimmed by 3 bases and J by 3 bases, leaving 8 bases between them. The CDR3 sequence is 13 residues long. Germline CDR1 NSHNY, CDR2 SYGAGN. Incomplete CDR3 DNA: TGTGCCAGCAGTGGCATAGGGGCAGAA. Amino acid sequence: CASSGIGAE. The CDR3 in its entirety is CASSGIGAETLYF.

Note on this clone: All gene names here are mouse names. The read terminates 4 residues ahead of where the CDR3 ends, so the germline J gene completes it. The chain links TRBV13-3 to TRBJ1-2; 8 bases match TRBD1. J was trimmed by 4 bases and V by 3 bases; bases with no gene match: 5. Germline V gene lookup returns CDR1 NNHDY and CDR2 SYVADS. The CDR3 extends over 14 amino acids. The part of the CDR3 DNA that was read is TGTGCCAGCAGTGGCAGGGGGCAGAGCTCC. Translating gives CASSGRGQSS. The full CDR3 is CASSGRGQSSDYTF.

This clone has only a few counts. The gene names given are mouse names. Sequencing ends 4 residues short of the CDR3 end; the germline J gene provides the rest. V gene TRBV14 combines with J gene TRBJ1-1; D is unresolved. V lost 5 bases, J lost 1 base, and 12 bases lay in between. The CDR3 runs 14 residues. The germline CDR1 and CDR2 sequences are SGHDT and FRDEAV. Partial CDR3 DNA: TGTGCCAGCAGGCGAGACACAAGAAACACA. Translating gives CASRRDTRNT. The whole CDR3 protein is CASRRDTRNTEVFF.

This clone was observed a few times. Given a much more abundant clone one base away, this may be a read error. Germline and genes here are mouse. The CDR3 goes on 4 residues after the read ends, and that part is filled in from the germline J gene. This chain joins TRBV14 and TRBJ1-1; 7 bases align to TRBD1. This CDR3 contains 14 residues. V lost 4 bases to trimming and J lost 0 bases; unmatched junction nucleotides: 3. Per the germline V gene, CDR1 is SGHDT and CDR2 is FRDEAV. CDR3 region: CASSRDSANTEVFF. The CDR3 DNA, read in part, is TGTGCCAGCAGTCGGGACAGTGCAAACACA. Filled out from reference TRBV14 and TRBJ1-1, the complete variable domain reads EAGVTQSPRYAVLQEGQAVSFWCDPISGHDTLYWYQQPRDQGPQLLVYFRDEAVIDNSQLPSDRFSAVRPKGTNSTLKIQSAKQGDTATYLCASSRDSANTEVFFGKGTRLTVV.

About this clone itself: The genes are named according to mouse. The CDR3 end is not reached by the read, which stops 4 residues before it; the germline J gene fills it in. This sequence joins TRBV19 and TRBJ2-5, with a weak D call TRBD1 (6 bases). The V end was cut by 4 bases, the J end by 2 bases, with 17 bases between. The germline V gene has CDR1 FNHDT and CDR2 SITEND (reference sequence). This CDR3 region has 16 residues. The CDR3 sequence: CASSFPTSGVQDTQYF. The CDR3 bases that were read are TGTGCCAGCAGTTTCCCCACTTCAGGGGTCCAAGAC.

This clone was seen more than once but under ten times. Gene names denote mouse genes. The read ends 4 residues before the CDR3 terminus; that terminus is restored from the germline J gene. The chain employs TRBV5 and TRBJ1-2; 11 bases match TRBD1. The CDR3 extends over 13 amino acids. Germline V gene lookup returns CDR1 LGHNA and CDR2 YNLKQL (reference sequence). CDR3 DNA, as far as it was read: TGTGCCAGCAGCCCGGACAGGGGGCGC. This translates into CASSPDRGR. The whole CDR3 reads CASSPDRGRDYTF.

In regard to this clone: The gene names here belong to mouse. Read coverage stops 4 residues before the CDR3 terminus; the germline J gene supplies the remainder. V usage is TRBV1 and J usage is TRBJ2-2; 8 bases fit TRBD1. V shed 1 base, J shed 3 bases, and the junction held 1 base outside the gene matches. Germline CDR1 reads NSQYPW; CDR2 reads LRSPGD (reference sequence). There are 15 residues in the CDR3. The chain's CDR3 is CTCSAGRGHTGQLYF. The sequenced CDR3 bases are TGCACCTGCAGTGCAGGCAGGGGGCACACCGGG.

Of note for this clone: These gene names are mouse names. The read finishes 4 residues shy of the CDR3 end, and the germline J gene is used to complete it. This chain connects TRBV3 to TRBJ2-3, with D possibly being TRBD2 (6 bases). V lost 2 bases and J 4 bases, leaving 10 bases between the germline ends. Germline V gene data show CDR1 as SNHLY and CDR2 as FYNGKV (reference sequence). CDR3 length equals 14 residues. The CDR3 protein is CASSLIWGTETLYF. The sequenced CDR3 bases are TGTGCCAGCAGCTTAATATGGGGGACAGAA.

About this clone itself: Mouse gene names and germline throughout. The sequenced part of the CDR3 DNA is TGCACCTGCAGTGCAGAGGGGAAGTATAATTCGCCC. Its protein is CTCSAEGKYNSP. The CDR3 reads in full as CTCSAEGKYNSPLYF. This chain links TRBV1 with TRBJ1-6; no definite D call. The CDR3 end falls 3 residues outside the read, so it is completed with the germline J gene. Being an ORF, TRBJ1-6 has a function that is uncertain. Germline CDR1 is NSQYPW and CDR2 is LRSPGD (reference sequence). The ends were cut back, 0 bases at V and 4 bases at J, with 7 bases in the middle. The CDR3 consists of 15 residues.

As regards this clone: Genes here carry mouse names. The read comes to an end 4 residues before the CDR3 does, leaving the germline J gene to fill in the end. The gene calls are TRBV13-1 and TRBJ2-5; tentative D call: TRBD1 (6 bases). V was pared by 6 bases and J by 0 bases, with 8 bases between. This CDR3 is 13 amino acids long. CDR1 is NSHNY and CDR2 is SYGAGN in the germline V gene. The CDR3 here is CASTGANQDTQYF. CDR3 bases read: TGTGCCAGCACAGGGGCTAACCAAGAC.

With respect to this clone: Here the gene names and germline are mouse. The read terminates 4 residues ahead of where the CDR3 ends, so the germline J gene completes it. The rearrangement joins TRBV1 to TRBJ2-7; 10 bases are a match to TRBD2. The germline CDR1 and CDR2 sequences are NSQYPW and LRSPGD (reference sequence). This CDR3 spans 15 amino acids. The CDR3 reads CTCSAEGLGAYEQYF. The sequenced part of the CDR3 DNA is TGCACCTGCAGTGCAGAAGGACTGGGGGCATAT.

About this clone itself: The germline and genes are mouse ones. The read terminates 4 residues before the CDR3 end, so the remaining end is supplied by the germline J gene. V gene TRBV17 combines with J gene TRBJ2-4, with TRBD2 matching over 8 bases. Trimming removed 4 bases from V and 0 bases from J; junction bases left unmatched: 3. The germline gives CDR1 MNHDT, CDR2 YYDKIL. This CDR3 region has 15 residues. CDR3 loop: CASSKDWVSQNTLYF. Incomplete CDR3 DNA: TGTGCTAGCAGTAAGGACTGGGTTAGTCAAAAC.

This clone was observed a few times. The listed genes are named as in mouse. The read ends 4 residues shy of where the CDR3 ends; the end is completed using the germline J gene. V is TRBV13-1 and J is TRBJ2-2, with TRBD2 matching 14 bases. CDR1 and CDR2 from the germline V gene are NSHNY and SYGAGN. V gave up 4 bases and J gave up 3 bases; unmatched junction bases: 8. The CDR3 spans 18 residues. CDR3 loop: CASSNPGLGGRDTGQLYF. The covered CDR3 bases are TGTGCCAGCAGTAACCCGGGACTGGGGGGGCGCGACACCGGG.

This clone came up a few times. The genes and germline here are from mouse. The CDR3 is cut off 4 residues early in the read; its end comes from the germline J gene. This rearrangement joins TRBV5 to TRBJ2-5, with TRBD2 matching 7 bases. Trimming at V came to 0 bases and at J to 3 bases, leaving 3 bases not matched to a gene. Per the germline V gene, CDR1 is LGHNA and CDR2 is YNLKQL (reference sequence). The CDR3 contains 15 residues. The CDR3 is CASSQDETGQDTQYF. The CDR3 bases that were read are TGTGCCAGCAGCCAAGATGAGACTGGGCAAGAC.

Concerning this clone itself: The gene symbols are mouse symbols. The sequenced fragment ends 4 residues before the CDR3 boundary, so the rest is inferred from the germline J gene. Other DNA sequences from this sample encode an identical CDR3 as well. The rearrangement joins TRBV5 to TRBJ1-2; D might be TRBD1 (5 bases). CDR3 length: 15 residues. Trimming left V 0 bases short and J 0 bases short, with 8 bases between. The germline gives CDR1 LGHNA, CDR2 YNLKQL (reference sequence). CDR3 bases read: TGTGCCAGCAGCCAAGATGGACATCCAAACTCC. Protein product: CASSQDGHPNS. The full CDR3 protein is CASSQDGHPNSDYTF.

A remark on this clone: Gene names refer to mouse genes. The read terminates 4 residues ahead of where the CDR3 ends, so the germline J gene completes it. This chain uses TRBV13-3 with TRBJ2-1; 9 bases fit TRBD2. CDR3 size: 16 residues. Germline loops: CDR1 NNHDY, CDR2 SYVADS. The J segment lost 0 bases and the V segment lost 1 base, leaving 2 bases of the junction unmatched. Incomplete CDR3 DNA: TGTGCCAGCAGTGATCCTGGGGGGGATAACTATGCT. This encodes CASSDPGGDNYA. The complete CDR3 protein is CASSDPGGDNYAEQFF.

In its sample, this clone was seen a few times. Gene names denote mouse genes. The sequenced fragment ends 4 residues before the CDR3 boundary, so the rest is inferred from the germline J gene. The V and J genes are TRBV13-2 and TRBJ2-7, with 8 bases that match TRBD2. CDR3 length: 14 amino acids. Germline assignment: CDR1 NNHNN and CDR2 SYGAGS (reference sequence). Here the CDR3 reads CASGDVWGEYEQYF. Incomplete CDR3 DNA: TGTGCCAGCGGTGATGTCTGGGGGGAATAT.

Note on this clone: Genes here carry mouse names. CDR3 protein: CAWGTSEQFF. The CDR3 bases that were read are TGTGCCTGGGGGACATCT. The chain uses TRBV31 and TRBJ2-1, with D perhaps TRBD1 (6 bases). The CDR3 end is not reached by the read, which stops 4 residues before it; the germline J gene fills it in. Germline V gene data show CDR1 as GKSSPN and CDR2 as SITVG. The CDR3 sequence is 10 residues long.